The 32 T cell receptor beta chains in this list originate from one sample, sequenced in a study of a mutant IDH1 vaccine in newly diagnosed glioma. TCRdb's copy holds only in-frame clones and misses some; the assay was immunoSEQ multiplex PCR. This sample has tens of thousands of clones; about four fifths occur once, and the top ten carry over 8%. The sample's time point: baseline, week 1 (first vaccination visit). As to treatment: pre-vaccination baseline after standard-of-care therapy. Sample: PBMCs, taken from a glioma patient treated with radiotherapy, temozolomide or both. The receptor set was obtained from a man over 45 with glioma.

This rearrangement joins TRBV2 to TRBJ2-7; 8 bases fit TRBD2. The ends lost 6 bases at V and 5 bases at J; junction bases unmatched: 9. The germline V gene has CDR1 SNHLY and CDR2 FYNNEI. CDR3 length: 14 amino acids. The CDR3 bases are TGTGCCAGCAGAGTGGCGGGGGGCCGGAACGAGCAGTACTTC. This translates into CASRVAGGRNEQYF.

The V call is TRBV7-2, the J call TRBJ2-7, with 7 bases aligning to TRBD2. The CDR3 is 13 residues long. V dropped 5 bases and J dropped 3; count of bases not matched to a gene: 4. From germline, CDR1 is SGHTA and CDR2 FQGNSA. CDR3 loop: CASSPGRGYEQYF. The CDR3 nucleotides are TGTGCCAGCAGCCCAGGGAGGGGCTACGAGCAGTACTTC.

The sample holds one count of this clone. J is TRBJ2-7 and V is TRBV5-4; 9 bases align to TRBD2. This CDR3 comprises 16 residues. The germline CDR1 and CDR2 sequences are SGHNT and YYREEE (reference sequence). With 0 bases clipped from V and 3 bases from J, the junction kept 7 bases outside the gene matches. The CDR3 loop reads CASSLAVRGGNYEQYF. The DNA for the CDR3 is TGTGCCAGCAGCTTGGCCGTGCGGGGGGGAAACTACGAGCAGTACTTC.

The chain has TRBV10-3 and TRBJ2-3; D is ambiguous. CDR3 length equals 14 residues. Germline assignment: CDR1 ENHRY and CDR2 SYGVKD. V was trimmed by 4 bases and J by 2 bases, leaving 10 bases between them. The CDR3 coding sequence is TGTGCCATCAGTGTAGGCTCTACCACAGATACGCAGTATTTT. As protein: CAISVGSTTDTQYF.

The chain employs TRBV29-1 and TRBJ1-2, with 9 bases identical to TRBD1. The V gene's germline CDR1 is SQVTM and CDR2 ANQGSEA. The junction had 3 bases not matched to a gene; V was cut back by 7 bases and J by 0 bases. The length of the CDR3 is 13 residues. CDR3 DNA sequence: TGCAGCGCTGGGACAGGGACTAACTATGGCTACACCTTC. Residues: CSAGTGTNYGYTF.

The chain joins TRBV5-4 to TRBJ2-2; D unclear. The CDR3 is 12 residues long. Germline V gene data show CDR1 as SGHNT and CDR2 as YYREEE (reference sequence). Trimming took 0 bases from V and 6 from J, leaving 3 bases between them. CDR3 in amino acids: CASSLDAGELFF. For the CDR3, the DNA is TGTGCCAGCAGCTTGGACGCCGGGGAGCTGTTTTTT.

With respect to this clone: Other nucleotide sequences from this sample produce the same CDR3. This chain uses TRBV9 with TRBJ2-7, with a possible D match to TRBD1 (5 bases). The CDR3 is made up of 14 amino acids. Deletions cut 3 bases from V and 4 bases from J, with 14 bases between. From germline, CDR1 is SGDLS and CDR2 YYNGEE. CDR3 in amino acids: CASSEGPGSYEQYF. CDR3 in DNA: TGTGCCAGCAGCGAGGGTCCAGGGTCTTACGAGCAGTACTTC.

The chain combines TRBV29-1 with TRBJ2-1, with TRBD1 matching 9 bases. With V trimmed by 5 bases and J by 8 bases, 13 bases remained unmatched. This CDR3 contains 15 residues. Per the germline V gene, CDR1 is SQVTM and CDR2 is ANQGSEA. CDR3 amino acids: CSVYNLGQGIDEQFF. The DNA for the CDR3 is TGCAGCGTTTATAATCTGGGACAGGGTATCGATGAGCAGTTCTTC.

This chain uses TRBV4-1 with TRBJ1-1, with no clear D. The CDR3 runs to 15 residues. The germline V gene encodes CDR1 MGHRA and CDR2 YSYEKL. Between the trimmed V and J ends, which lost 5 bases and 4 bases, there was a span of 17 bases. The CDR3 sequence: CASSYSPSGATEAFF. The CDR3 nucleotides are TGCGCCAGCAGCTATTCCCCGAGTGGAGCCACTGAAGCTTTCTTT.

DNA of the CDR3: TGTGCCAGCTCACCCTCAAGAGGCTACACCTTC. Residues: CASSPSRGYTF. The V and J genes are TRBV18 and TRBJ1-2; no definite D call. Germline-derived CDR1 and CDR2 are KGHSH and LQKENI. Between the trimmed V and J ends, which lost 3 bases and 8 bases, there was a span of 7 bases. This CDR3 region has 11 residues.

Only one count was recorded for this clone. CDR3 protein: CASSPYTSDANYGYTF. The CDR3 coding sequence is TGTGCCAGCTCACCATACACCTCCGACGCTAACTATGGCTACACCTTC. This chain joins TRBV18 and TRBJ1-2; no firm D call. The ends were cut back, 2 bases at V and 0 bases at J, with 13 bases in the middle. CDR3 size: 16 residues. Germline CDR1 is KGHSH and CDR2 is LQKENI. The variable domain in full, with the rest retrieved from reference TRBV18 and TRBJ1-2, is NAGVMQNPRHLVRRRGQEARLRCSPMKGHSHVYWYRQLPEEGLKFMVYLQKENIIDESGMPKERFSAEFPKEGPSILRIQQVVRGDSAAYFCASSPYTSDANYGYTFGSGTRLTVV.

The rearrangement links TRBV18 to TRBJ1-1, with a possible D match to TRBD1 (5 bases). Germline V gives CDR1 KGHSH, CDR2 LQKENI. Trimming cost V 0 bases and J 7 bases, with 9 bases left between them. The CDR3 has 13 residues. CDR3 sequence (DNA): TGTGCCAGCTCACCACCCCGGGACCTTGAAGCTTTCTTT. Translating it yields CASSPPRDLEAFF.

The CDR3 is CASSEGGNTEAFF. The CDR3 DNA sequence: TGTGCCAGCAGTGAAGGGGGGAACACTGAAGCTTTCTTT. The gene calls are TRBV2 and TRBJ1-1; no reliable D call. This CDR3 is built from 13 residues. Germline CDR1 and CDR2: SNHLY and FYNNEI. V dropped 1 base and J dropped 1 base, with 4 bases sitting between them.

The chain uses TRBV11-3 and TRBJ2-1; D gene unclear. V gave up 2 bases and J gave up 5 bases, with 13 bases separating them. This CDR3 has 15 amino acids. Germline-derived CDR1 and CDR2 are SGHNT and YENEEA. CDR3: CASSLSGQANNEQFF. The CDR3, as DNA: TGTGCCAGCAGCTTAAGTGGCCAGGCGAACAATGAGCAGTTCTTC.

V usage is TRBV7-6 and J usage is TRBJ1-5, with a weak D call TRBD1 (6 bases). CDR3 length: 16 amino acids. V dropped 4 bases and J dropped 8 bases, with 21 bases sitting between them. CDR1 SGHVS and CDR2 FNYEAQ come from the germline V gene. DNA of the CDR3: TGTGCCAGCAGCTCCCACTCCCCAGGGGATTTAAAGCCCCAGCATTTT. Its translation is CASSSHSPGDLKPQHF.

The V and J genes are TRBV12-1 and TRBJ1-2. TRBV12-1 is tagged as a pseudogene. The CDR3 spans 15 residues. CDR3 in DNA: TGTGCCAGCAGCTTTTCTCTACACATTAACTATGGCTACACCTTC. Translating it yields CASSFSLHINYGYTF.

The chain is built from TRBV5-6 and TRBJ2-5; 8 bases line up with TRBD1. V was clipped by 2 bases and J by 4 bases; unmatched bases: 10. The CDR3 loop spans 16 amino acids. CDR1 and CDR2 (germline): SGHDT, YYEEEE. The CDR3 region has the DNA TGTGCCAGCAGCTTATGGACCCAGGGGGCCGGAGAGACCCAGTACTTC. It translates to CASSLWTQGAGETQYF.

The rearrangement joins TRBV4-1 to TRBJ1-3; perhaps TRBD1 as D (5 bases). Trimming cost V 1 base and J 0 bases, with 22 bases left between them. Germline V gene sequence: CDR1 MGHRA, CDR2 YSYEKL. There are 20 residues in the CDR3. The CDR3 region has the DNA TGCGCCAGCAGCCAAGGGCCGGGGCAGGGTGCCTTTAGCTCTGGAAACACCATATATTTT. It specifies CASSQGPGQGAFSSGNTIYF.

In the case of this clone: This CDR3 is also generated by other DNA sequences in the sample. The CDR3 here is CASSLGGTNTGELFF. In DNA, the CDR3 is TGTGCCAGCAGCTTGGGCGGAACTAACACCGGGGAGCTGTTTTTT. The chain employs TRBV5-6 and TRBJ2-2; D ambiguous. The CDR3 is 15 residues long. Germline loops: CDR1 SGHDT, CDR2 YYEEEE. Trimming shortened V by 0 bases and J by 2 bases, and 8 bases separated the two germline ends. Looking up the rest from reference TRBV5-6 and TRBJ2-2 gives the full variable domain: DAGVTQSPTHLIKTRGQQVTLRCSPKSGHDTVSWYQQALGQGPQFIFQYYEEEERQRGNFPDRFSGHQFPNYSSELNVNALLLGDSALYLCASSLGGTNTGELFFGEGSRLTVL.

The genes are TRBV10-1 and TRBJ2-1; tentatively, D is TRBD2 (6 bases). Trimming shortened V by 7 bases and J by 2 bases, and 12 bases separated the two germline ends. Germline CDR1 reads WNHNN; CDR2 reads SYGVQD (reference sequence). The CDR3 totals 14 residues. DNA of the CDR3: TGCGCCAGCACCCGAGGAGGGACCTACAATGAGCAGTTCTTC. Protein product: CASTRGGTYNEQFF.

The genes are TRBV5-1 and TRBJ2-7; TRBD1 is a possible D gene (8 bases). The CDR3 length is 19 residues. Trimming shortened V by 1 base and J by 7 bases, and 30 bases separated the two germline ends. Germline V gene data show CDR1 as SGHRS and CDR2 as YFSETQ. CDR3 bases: TGCGCCAGCAGCTTGCCAGGGGGGGCAAGGAGGACAGGGCGAGGAGAGCAGTACTTC. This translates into CASSLPGGARRTGRGEQYF.

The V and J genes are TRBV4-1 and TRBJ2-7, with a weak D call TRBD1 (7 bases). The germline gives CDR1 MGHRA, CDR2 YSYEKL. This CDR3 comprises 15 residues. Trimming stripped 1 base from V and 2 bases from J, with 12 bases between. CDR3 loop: CASSQGGGGTYEQYF. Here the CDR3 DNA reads TGCGCCAGCAGCCAAGGTGGAGGGGGCACCTACGAGCAGTACTTC.

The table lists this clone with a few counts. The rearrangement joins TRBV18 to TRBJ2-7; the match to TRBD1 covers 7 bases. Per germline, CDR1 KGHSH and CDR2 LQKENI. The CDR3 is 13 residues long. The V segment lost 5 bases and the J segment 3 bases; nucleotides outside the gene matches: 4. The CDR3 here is CASSDRAVYEQYF. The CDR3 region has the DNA TGTGCCAGCTCAGACAGGGCCGTCTACGAGCAGTACTTC.

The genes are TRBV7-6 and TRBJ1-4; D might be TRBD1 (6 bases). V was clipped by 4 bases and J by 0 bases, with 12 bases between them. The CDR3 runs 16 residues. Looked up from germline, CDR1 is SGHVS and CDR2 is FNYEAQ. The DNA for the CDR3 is TGTGCCAGCAGCTCGGCCCGGGGGCCAACTAATGAAAAACTGTTTTTT. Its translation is CASSSARGPTNEKLFF. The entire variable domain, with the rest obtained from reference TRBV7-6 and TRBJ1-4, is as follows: GAGVSQSPRYKVTKRGQDVALRCDPISGHVSLYWYRQALGQGPEFLTYFNYEAQQDKSGLPNDRFSAERPEGSISTLTIQRTEQRDSAMYRCASSSARGPTNEKLFFGSGTQLSVL.

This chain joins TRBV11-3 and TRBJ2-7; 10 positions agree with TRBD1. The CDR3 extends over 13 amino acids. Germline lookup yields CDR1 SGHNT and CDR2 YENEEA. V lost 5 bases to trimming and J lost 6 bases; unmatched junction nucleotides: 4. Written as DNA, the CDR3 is TGTGCCAGCAGCCAAGGGACAGGGGTCGAGCAGTACTTC. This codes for CASSQGTGVEQYF.

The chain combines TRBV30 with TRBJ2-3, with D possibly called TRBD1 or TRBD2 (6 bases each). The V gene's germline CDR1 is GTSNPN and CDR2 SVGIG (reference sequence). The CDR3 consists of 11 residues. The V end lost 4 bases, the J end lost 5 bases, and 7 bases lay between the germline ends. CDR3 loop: CAWKGGDTQYF. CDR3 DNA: TGTGCCTGGAAGGGGGGAGATACGCAGTATTTT.

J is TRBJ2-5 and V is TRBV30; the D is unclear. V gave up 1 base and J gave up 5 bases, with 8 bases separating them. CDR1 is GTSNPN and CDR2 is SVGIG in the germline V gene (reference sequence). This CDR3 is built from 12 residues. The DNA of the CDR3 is TGTGCCTGGAGTGCGGGCAGTGAGACCCAGTACTTC. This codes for CAWSAGSETQYF. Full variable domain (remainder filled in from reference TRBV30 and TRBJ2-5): SQTIHQWPATLVQPVGSPLSLECTVEGTSNPNLYWYRQAAGRGLQLLFYSVGIGQISSEVPQNLSASRPQDRQFILSSKKLLLSDSGFYLCAWSAGSETQYFGPGTRLLVL.

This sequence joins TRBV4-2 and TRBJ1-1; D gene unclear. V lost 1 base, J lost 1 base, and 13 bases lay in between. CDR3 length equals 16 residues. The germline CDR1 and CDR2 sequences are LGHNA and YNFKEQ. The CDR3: CASSQVSSITNTEAFF. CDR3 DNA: TGTGCCAGCAGCCAAGTCTCGTCCATAACGAACACTGAAGCTTTCTTT.

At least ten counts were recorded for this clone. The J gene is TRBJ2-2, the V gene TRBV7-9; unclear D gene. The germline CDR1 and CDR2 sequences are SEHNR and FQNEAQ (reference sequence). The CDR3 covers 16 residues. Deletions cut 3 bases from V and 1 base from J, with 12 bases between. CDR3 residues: CASSFPPAGNTGELFF. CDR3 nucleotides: TGTGCCAGCAGCTTCCCCCCGGCAGGGAACACCGGGGAGCTGTTTTTT.

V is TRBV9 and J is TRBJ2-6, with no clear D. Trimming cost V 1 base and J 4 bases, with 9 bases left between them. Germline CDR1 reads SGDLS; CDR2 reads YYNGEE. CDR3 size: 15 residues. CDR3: CASSVPPSGANVLTF. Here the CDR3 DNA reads TGTGCCAGCAGCGTACCCCCTTCGGGGGCCAACGTCCTGACTTTC.

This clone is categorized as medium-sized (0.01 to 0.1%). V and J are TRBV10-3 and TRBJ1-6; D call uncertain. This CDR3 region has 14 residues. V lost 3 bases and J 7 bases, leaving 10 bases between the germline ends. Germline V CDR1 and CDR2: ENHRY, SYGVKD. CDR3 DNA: TGTGCCATCAGTGACCGGCAAGGGAATTCACCCCTCCACTTT. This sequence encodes CAISDRQGNSPLHF.

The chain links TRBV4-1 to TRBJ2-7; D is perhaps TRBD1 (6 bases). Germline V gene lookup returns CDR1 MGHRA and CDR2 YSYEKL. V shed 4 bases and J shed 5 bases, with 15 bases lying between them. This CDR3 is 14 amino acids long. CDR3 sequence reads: CASSPPTGSNEQYF. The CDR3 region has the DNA TGCGCCAGCAGCCCCCCTACAGGGAGTAACGAGCAGTACTTC.